This TCR beta chain was sequenced for a study of cytomegalovirus exposure and HLA in healthy donors (dated by TCRdb to 2016 to 2017). Regarding the study in general: The 650 to 800 repertoires of the first cohort and the 120 validation repertoires were produced on the same platform, according to a later analysis. The study was designed to test whether signatures of past pathogen exposure could be identified by cataloging public T cell receptors. In addition to the first cohort of hundreds of subjects, a separate validation cohort of over 90 different subjects was used. The study combined high-throughput TCR immunosequencing, statistical association of individual TCRs with disease status, and machine learning to predict cytomegalovirus infection status.

The method behind the library was the immunoSEQ multiplex PCR assay. On the study's bioinformatics: To diagnose cytomegalovirus status from the catalog of TCR beta chain sequences, a statistical classification framework was built. TCRdb took over this immuneACCESS table, retaining in-frame rearrangements with V and J assigned. Such tables are incomplete; in checked studies, under half of the missing clones stem from an unresolved V gene, and the remainder is unexplained. That table gives V, J and clone size, and the DNA gave D and trimming. The sample table records approximately 65,000 clones; more than 95% of these occur just once. In total, the top ten clones hold 2.4% of the sample. Concerning this clone itself: The specificity of this receptor is unknown. No base-level quality is on record; no much larger clone is a single base apart.

What the research found in general, with its limitations: The classifier was reported to diagnose cytomegalovirus status with high specificity and sensitivity in both the original and validation cohorts. The study gave a list of under 200 TCR beta chains associated with cytomegalovirus. Most TCR sequences were seen in very few donors, while some public TCRs were found in many individuals. A few of the identified cytomegalovirus-associated TCR beta chains were confirmed in vitro to be specific for cytomegalovirus antigens. Of the cluster scores, 90% to 95% were above 0 in a later analysis, which found that TCRs clustered in the first cohort also tended to co-occur in the 120 validation repertoires. A later analysis had no HLA typing for the validation cohort, so co-occurrence there was scored across all 110 or so repertoires. According to the authors, the approach could potentially be generalized to other disease states and immunological phenotypes.

Donors formed part of the validation cohort, which comprised 95 to 150 subjects and was distinct from the first cohort of under 850 subjects. CDR1 is given as SEHNR and CDR2 as FQNEAQ, both from the germline V gene (reference sequence). Relative to germline, V is 3 bases shorter and J is 3 bases shorter, with 11 bases between their ends. The CDR3 holds 14 amino acids from the cysteine to the phenylalanine. Solely the CDR3 DNA is kept, with 42 bases framed from the first base. This clonotype was sampled from a young man in good health and CMV-seronegative. The rearrangement combines TRBV7-9 with TRBJ1-1; the D gene remains uncertain. The sequenced sample consisted of PBMCs. Here is the DNA: TGTGCCAGCAGCTTTCCGGGAGGCGACACTGAAGCTTTCTTT. Translated, it gives CASSFPGGDTEAFF.